The 29 T cell receptor beta chains presented below share a single source sample, sequenced in a study of HIV-infected patients and healthy controls. The repertoire came from unfractionated whole blood and reflected all unsorted peripheral T cells. Reverse transcription used around 500 ng RNA and constant-region primers for alpha and beta. Alpha and beta chain libraries were made separately by chain-specific third strand synthesis with multiplexing indices. Each CDR3 protein is one row after TCRdb ran MiXCR on the 5' RACE reads. The profile covers approximately 18,000 distinct CDR3 sequences, with 8.9% appearing a single time and roughly 2.5% taken by the ten largest. Sequencing input: blood. All receptors derive from an adult in good health.

This clonotype showed up just a few times. CDR3 bases: TGTGCCAGCAGCCCTGACACCGGGGAGCTGTTTTTT. Residues: CASSPDTGELFF. The chain employs TRBV7-9 and TRBJ2-2; D is ambiguous. The length of the CDR3 is 12 residues. CDR1 is SEHNR and CDR2 is FQNEAQ in the germline V gene (reference sequence). Between the trimmed V and J ends, which lost 5 bases and 3 bases, there was a span of 4 bases.

In its sample, this clonotype was seen many times. This chain joins TRBV28 and TRBJ2-3, with 9 bases matching TRBD1. The CDR3 consists of 15 residues. Germline-derived CDR1 and CDR2 are MDHEN and SYDVKM. The ends lost 1 base at V and 3 bases at J; junction bases unmatched: 2. Here the CDR3 reads CASSLLGTGTDTQYF. The CDR3 nucleotides are TGTGCCAGCAGTTTATTGGGGACAGGGACAGATACGCAGTATTTT.

This clonotype showed up many times. The gene calls are TRBV30 and TRBJ2-1; 9 bases map to TRBD2. Germline CDR1 is GTSNPN and CDR2 is SVGIG (reference sequence). The CDR3 is 14 amino acids. V was pared by 3 bases and J by 3 bases, with 3 bases of the junction left unmatched. This CDR3 reads CAWRKAGGYNEQFF. In DNA, the CDR3 is TGTGCCTGGAGGAAAGCGGGGGGCTACAATGAGCAGTTCTTC. Complete variable domain (other parts from reference TRBV30 and TRBJ2-1): SQTIHQWPATLVQPVGSPLSLECTVEGTSNPNLYWYRQAAGRGLQLLFYSVGIGQISSEVPQNLSASRPQDRQFILSSKKLLLSDSGFYLCAWRKAGGYNEQFFGPGTRLTVL.

Relative to its sample, this clonotype is medium-sized. V and J are TRBV5-4 and TRBJ1-1; the D is unclear. V was trimmed by 2 bases and J by 4 bases, leaving 6 bases between them. The CDR3 is made up of 12 amino acids. Looked up from germline, CDR1 is SGHNT and CDR2 is YYREEE (reference sequence). The chain's CDR3 is CASSFSTTEAFF. As DNA, the CDR3 is TGTGCCAGCAGCTTTTCTACCACTGAAGCTTTCTTT.

The genes are TRBV4-3 and TRBJ2-5; TRBD2 aligns across 12 bases. V was pared by 0 bases and J by 3 bases, with 14 bases of the junction left unmatched. Germline lookup yields CDR1 LGHNA and CDR2 YSLEER. This CDR3 comprises 20 residues. CDR3 amino acids: CASSQEVWGLAGGVEETQYF. The CDR3 bases are TGCGCCAGCAGCCAAGAAGTGTGGGGCCTAGCGGGAGGGGTGGAAGAGACCCAGTACTTC.

This clonotype has a handful of counts. The chain employs TRBV7-2 and TRBJ2-3; tentative D call: TRBD1 (6 bases). Trimming removed 3 bases from V and 4 bases from J, with 8 bases in between. Looked up from germline, CDR1 is SGHTA and CDR2 is FQGNSA. There are 13 residues in the CDR3. CDR3 in amino acids: CASSFKGADTQYF. In nucleotides, the CDR3 is TGTGCCAGCAGCTTTAAGGGGGCAGATACGCAGTATTTT. The variable domain in full, completed from reference TRBV7-2 and TRBJ2-3, reads GAGVSQSPSNKVTEKGKDVELRCDPISGHTALYWYRQSLGQGLEFLIYFQGNSAPDKSGLPSDRFSAERTGGSVSTLTIQRTQQEDSAVYLCASSFKGADTQYFGPGTRLTVL.

This clonotype was counted many times. The chain carries TRBV2 and TRBJ1-5, with D hard to call. CDR3 length: 13 residues. Between the trimmed V and J ends, which lost 4 bases and 1 base, there was a span of 5 bases. Per germline, CDR1 SNHLY and CDR2 FYNNEI. CDR3 in DNA: TGTGCCAGCAGTGTCGACAGCAATCAGCCCCAGCATTTT. Translation gives CASSVDSNQPQHF.

The chain links TRBV6-1 to TRBJ2-3; D is unclear. The CDR3 loop spans 14 amino acids. V dropped 6 bases and J dropped 6 bases, with 16 bases sitting between them. CDR1 is MNHNS and CDR2 is SASEGT in the germline V gene. The DNA of the CDR3 is TGTGCCAGCAGAGTCAGCACAGCTGGGGATACGCAGTATTTT. Protein product: CASRVSTAGDTQYF.

This clonotype was counted many times. The V and J genes are TRBV6-5 and TRBJ1-1; D is unresolved. The CDR3 contains 11 residues. Germline V gene lookup returns CDR1 MNHEY and CDR2 SVGAGI. With 7 bases removed from V and 3 bases from J, the gap between germline ends came to 6 bases. The CDR3 coding sequence is TGTGCCAGCAAGGCAGACACTGAAGCTTTCTTT. It is translated as CASKADTEAFF.

This clonotype was seen many times. The chain has TRBV7-9 and TRBJ1-1, with 7 bases fitting TRBD1. V dropped 4 bases and J dropped 1; count of bases not matched to a gene: 6. The CDR3 covers 15 residues. The germline CDR1 and CDR2 sequences are SEHNR and FQNEAQ (reference sequence). The CDR3 here is CASSSIRTGNTEAFF. CDR3 DNA sequence: TGTGCCAGCAGCTCGATTAGGACAGGGAACACTGAAGCTTTCTTT.

This clonotype was counted at least ten times. The chain combines TRBV29-1 with TRBJ2-7; the match to TRBD1 covers 8 bases. CDR3 size: 13 residues. Germline CDR1 is SQVTM and CDR2 is ANQGSEA. With V trimmed by 6 bases and J by 3 bases, 7 bases remained unmatched. The CDR3 is CSVSRDRNYEQYF. In DNA form, the CDR3 reads TGCAGCGTGAGCCGGGACAGGAACTACGAGCAGTACTTC.

This clonotype ranks as medium-sized. The chain recombines TRBV28 with TRBJ1-2, with 9 nucleotides matching TRBD1. Germline CDR1 reads MDHEN; CDR2 reads SYDVKM. The CDR3 totals 15 residues. Trimming cost V 5 bases and J 3 bases; bases outside gene matches: 7. The CDR3, as DNA: TGTGCCAGCAGTCGTAGGGACAGGGTTGACTATGGCTACACCTTC. Translated, it gives CASSRRDRVDYGYTF.

This clonotype is medium-sized (0.01 to 0.1%). The gene calls are TRBV7-9 and TRBJ2-1; possible D gene TRBD2, 5 bases. The length of the CDR3 is 15 residues. Germline V gene lookup returns CDR1 SEHNR and CDR2 FQNEAQ (reference sequence). Trimming took 5 bases from V and 0 from J, leaving 11 bases between them. The CDR3 protein is CASSASGSSYNEQFF. The CDR3 DNA sequence: TGTGCCAGCAGCGCAAGCGGAAGCTCCTACAATGAGCAGTTCTTC.

This clonotype is medium-sized in the sample. The chain links TRBV29-1 to TRBJ2-3, with 12 bases identical to TRBD2. V lost 0 bases, J lost 4 bases, and 2 bases stayed unmatched. The CDR3 extends over 15 amino acids. CDR1 is SQVTM and CDR2 is ANQGSEA in the germline V gene. CDR3 sequence: CSVEDLAGGADTQYF. The CDR3 coding sequence is TGCAGCGTTGAAGATCTAGCGGGAGGGGCAGATACGCAGTATTTT.

This clonotype was recorded a few times. This sequence joins TRBV4-3 and TRBJ1-5; D possibly corresponds to TRBD1 (6 bases). Germline-derived CDR1 and CDR2 are LGHNA and YSLEER. V was clipped by 2 bases and J by 0 bases, with 17 bases between them. This CDR3 spans 18 amino acids. CDR3 loop: CASSQILIQGYSNQPQHF. CDR3 in DNA: TGCGCCAGCAGCCAAATTCTAATACAGGGTTATAGCAATCAGCCCCAGCATTTT.

This clonotype has just a few counts. The chain combines TRBV6-5 with TRBJ2-7; no clear D. The germline gives CDR1 MNHEY, CDR2 SVGAGI. Trimming took off 4 bases at V and 5 bases at J, with 18 bases between the two ends. The CDR3 extends over 15 amino acids. CDR3 residues: CASSSRGLVDDEQYF. CDR3 nucleotide sequence: TGTGCCAGCAGTTCCCGTGGGCTAGTCGACGACGAGCAGTACTTC.

This clonotype was counted at least ten times. The rearrangement uses TRBV20-1 and TRBJ2-1, with D perhaps TRBD2 (5 bases). Germline assignment: CDR1 DFQATT and CDR2 SNEGSKA (reference sequence). This CDR3 spans 10 amino acids. Deletions cut 5 bases from V and 7 bases from J, with 6 bases between. The CDR3 spells CSAGSNEQFF. The CDR3 region has the DNA TGCAGTGCTGGGAGTAATGAGCAGTTCTTC.

This clonotype was counted a few times. This chain's CDR3 is CASRKLADNEQFF. In DNA, the CDR3 is TGTGCCAGCAGGAAACTAGCGGACAATGAGCAGTTCTTC. This chain links TRBV12-3 or TRBV12-4 with TRBJ2-1; 8 nucleotides match TRBD2. This CDR3 spans 13 amino acids. The trim removed 6 bases at V and 5 bases at J, leaving 3 bases unmatched.

This clonotype has ten or more counts. This chain joins TRBV28 and TRBJ2-3; a possible D gene is TRBD2 (5 bases). The CDR3 has 13 amino acids. The V gene's germline CDR1 is MDHEN and CDR2 SYDVKM. V lost 4 bases, J lost 1 base, and 6 bases lay in between. As DNA, the CDR3 is TGTGCCAGCAGTTCCGGGGGCACAGATACGCAGTATTTT. It translates to CASSSGGTDTQYF. Drawing the rest from reference TRBV28 and TRBJ2-3, the complete variable domain is DVKVTQSSRYLVKRTGEKVFLECVQDMDHENMFWYRQDPGLGLRLIYFSYDVKMKEKGDIPEGYSVSREKKERFSLILESASTNQTSMYLCASSSGGTDTQYFGPGTRLTVL.

There are a few counts of this clonotype. V and J are TRBV19 and TRBJ2-5, with D unclear. The CDR3 contains 18 residues. V was trimmed by 4 bases and J by 4 bases, leaving 25 bases between them. CDR1 and CDR2 (germline): LNHDA, SQIVND (reference sequence). The CDR3 nucleotides are TGTGCCAGTAGTACACGCCGGAACGTCGGCCGGCGCGGAGAGACCCAGTACTTC. It translates to CASSTRRNVGRRGETQYF.

This clonotype was found many times. The chain uses TRBV7-9 and TRBJ1-1; D uncertain. The CDR3 consists of 14 residues. Germline V gene lookup returns CDR1 SEHNR and CDR2 FQNEAQ (reference sequence). The V end lost 3 bases, the J end lost 5 bases, and 13 bases lay between the germline ends. This CDR3 reads CASSFRPPGTEAFF. Here the CDR3 DNA reads TGTGCCAGCAGCTTCCGGCCCCCGGGGACTGAAGCTTTCTTT.

In this sample, this clonotype turned up many times. The chain recombines TRBV6-2 or TRBV6-3 with TRBJ2-7; D might be TRBD1 (5 bases). The V gene lost 2 bases and the J gene lost 4 bases, with 15 bases spanning the gap. Germline V gene lookup returns CDR1 MNHEY and CDR2 SVGEGT. This CDR3 is 15 amino acids long. In nucleotides, the CDR3 is TGTGCCAGCAGTTACGGGGCAGGCGGAACGTACGAGCAGTACTTC. Translating it yields CASSYGAGGTYEQYF.

This chain joins TRBV28 and TRBJ2-1, with unresolved D. CDR3 length: 12 residues. Germline V gene lookup returns CDR1 MDHEN and CDR2 SYDVKM. Deletions cut 6 bases from V and 2 bases from J, with 5 bases between. The CDR3 DNA reads as TGTGCCAGCAGCCGTACCTACAATGAGCAGTTCTTC. Translated, it gives CASSRTYNEQFF.

Ten or more counts support this clonotype. The V and J genes are TRBV4-3 and TRBJ1-5; weak D call: TRBD1 (6 bases). Germline CDR1 reads LGHNA; CDR2 reads YSLEER. The CDR3 spans 14 residues. The ends were cut back, 3 bases at V and 6 bases at J, with 12 bases in the middle. The CDR3: CASSQNRARQPQHF. As DNA, the CDR3 is TGCGCCAGCAGCCAGAACAGGGCACGTCAGCCCCAGCATTTT.

This clonotype occurred many times. The chain is built from TRBV29-1 and TRBJ1-1; D unresolved. The germline gives CDR1 SQVTM, CDR2 ANQGSEA. Trimming left V 4 bases short and J 1 base short, with 10 bases between. The CDR3 totals 13 residues. The CDR3 protein is CSVVRQSNTEAFF. The CDR3 DNA follows: TGCAGCGTTGTTCGGCAGTCGAACACTGAAGCTTTCTTT.

At least ten counts were recorded for this clonotype. The chain employs TRBV29-1 and TRBJ1-1; D not resolved. CDR3 length: 13 amino acids. Germline loops: CDR1 SQVTM, CDR2 ANQGSEA. Trimming removed 7 bases from V and 2 bases from J, with 14 bases in between. The CDR3 DNA sequence: TGCAGCGGACTACAGACACCTAACACTGAAGCTTTCTTT. It translates to CSGLQTPNTEAFF. Combining the CDR3 with reference TRBV29-1 and TRBJ1-1 gives the whole variable domain SAVISQKPSRDICQRGTSLTIQCQVDSQVTMMFWYRQQPGQSLTLIATANQGSEATYESGFVIDKFPISRPNLTFSTLTVSNMSPEDSSIYLCSGLQTPNTEAFFGQGTRLTVV.

The rearrangement links TRBV5-1 to TRBJ1-1, with a tentative D call TRBD1 (5 bases). Trimming removed 0 bases at V and 5 bases at J, with 8 bases between. The CDR3 has 13 amino acids. Germline V gene lookup returns CDR1 SGHRS and CDR2 YFSETQ. The DNA of the CDR3 is TGCGCCAGCAGCTTGGGGACAACGACTGAAGCTTTCTTT. This translates into CASSLGTTTEAFF.

V is TRBV3-1 and J is TRBJ2-5; D ambiguous. The CDR3 spans 15 residues. Germline assignment: CDR1 LGHDT and CDR2 YNNKEL (reference sequence). V was shortened by 0 bases and J by 0 bases, with 8 bases between the two germline ends. The CDR3 loop reads CASSQEEGYQETQYF. The CDR3 bases are TGTGCCAGCAGCCAAGAAGAAGGGTACCAAGAGACCCAGTACTTC.

This clonotype was counted many times. The rearrangement uses TRBV28 and TRBJ2-7, with 7 bases aligning to TRBD2. The trim removed 3 bases at V and 5 bases at J, leaving 7 bases unmatched. CDR3 length: 14 residues. Germline V gene lookup returns CDR1 MDHEN and CDR2 SYDVKM. CDR3 in amino acids: CASSFGGRVHEQYF. CDR3 coding DNA: TGTGCCAGCAGTTTCGGTGGGAGGGTCCACGAGCAGTACTTC.